This T cell receptor beta chain was profiled in a study of monozygotic twins with inflammatory bowel disease. The CDR3 has 14 amino acids. From germline, CDR1 is LNHNV and CDR2 YYDKDF (reference sequence). UMIs that had a 6-nucleotide sample barcode were put in using template switching. TCRdb re-called the 5' RACE reads; one entry per CDR3 protein, DNA not given. This sample's table has around 230,000 distinct CDR3 sequences. Blood (around 2.5 ml) was collected from every donor individually. Without any T cell sorting, total RNA was isolated from whole blood. This clonotype was obtained from a human donor with ulcerative colitis or Crohn's disease, or a healthy co-twin of an affected twin (not recorded which). Sequencing was carried out using blood. The gene calls are TRBV15 and TRBJ1-2; the TCRdb call, TRBD1, lacks DNA for checking. The CDR3 here is CATSRIGTDYGYTF.